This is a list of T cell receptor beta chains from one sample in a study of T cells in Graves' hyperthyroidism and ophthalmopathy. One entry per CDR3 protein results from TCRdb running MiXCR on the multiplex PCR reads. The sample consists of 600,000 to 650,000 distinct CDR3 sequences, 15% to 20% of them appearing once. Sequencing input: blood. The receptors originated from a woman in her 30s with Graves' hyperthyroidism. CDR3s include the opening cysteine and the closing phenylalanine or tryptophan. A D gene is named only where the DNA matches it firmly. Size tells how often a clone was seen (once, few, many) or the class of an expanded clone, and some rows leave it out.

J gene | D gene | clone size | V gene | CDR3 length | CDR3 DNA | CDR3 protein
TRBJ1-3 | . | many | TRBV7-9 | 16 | TGTGCCAGCAGCTCTAGGGGGATAAACTCTGGAAACACCATATATTTT | CASSSRGINSGNTIYF
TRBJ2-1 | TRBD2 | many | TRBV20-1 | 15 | TGCAGTGCTAGGCCGCGGGAGGGCCGCTACAATGAGCAGTTCTTC | CSARPREGRYNEQFF
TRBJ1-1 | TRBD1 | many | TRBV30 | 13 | TGTGCCTTCAACCAGGGGGCTAGCGCTGAAGCTTTCTTT | CAFNQGASAEAFF
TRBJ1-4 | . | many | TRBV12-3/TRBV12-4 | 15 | TGTGCCAGCAGATCGACAGGCGCAACTAATGAAAAACTGTTTTTT | CASRSTGATNEKLFF
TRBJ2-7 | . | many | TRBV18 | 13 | TGTGCCAGCTCACCCCCGACTGCCTACGAGCAGTACTTC | CASSPPTAYEQYF
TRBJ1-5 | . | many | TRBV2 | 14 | TGTGCCAGCAGTGGGACAAGGGTAGATCAGCCCCAGCATTTT | CASSGTRVDQPQHF
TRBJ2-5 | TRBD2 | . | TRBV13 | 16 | TGTGCCAGCAGCTTAAGGACTAGCGCGTACCAAGAGACCCAGTACTTC | CASSLRTSAYQETQYF
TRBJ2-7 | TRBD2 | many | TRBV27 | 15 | TGTGCCAGCAGTTCCATAGCGGGACTAACCTACGAGCAGTACTTC | CASSSIAGLTYEQYF
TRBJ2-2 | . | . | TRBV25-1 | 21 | TGTGCCAGCAGTGAATCTATGGCGGGGGCCAAGACACGCGTAAACACCGGGGAGCTGTTTTTT | CASSESMAGAKTRVNTGELFF
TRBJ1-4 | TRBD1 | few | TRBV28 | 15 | TGTGCCAGCAGCAACCCCAGGGGGGCTAATGAAAAACTGTTTTTT | CASSNPRGANEKLFF
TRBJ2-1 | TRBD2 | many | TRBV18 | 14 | TGTGCCAGCTCAACCAAGGGAGGGTTCATTGAGCAGTTCTTC | CASSTKGGFIEQFF
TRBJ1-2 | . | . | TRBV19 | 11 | TGTGCCACCCGGACAGTCTATGGCTACACCTTC | CATRTVYGYTF
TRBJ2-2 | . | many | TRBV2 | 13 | TGTGCCAGCCGGCAGGGACTCTCCGGGGAGCTGTTTTTT | CASRQGLSGELFF
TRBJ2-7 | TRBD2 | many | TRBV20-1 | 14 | TGCAGTGCTCCGAGCGGGAGGGCCTCCTACGAGCAGTACTTC | CSAPSGRASYEQYF
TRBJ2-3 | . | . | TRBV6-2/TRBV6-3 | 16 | TGTGCCAGCAGTAACCTCCGGGGGACTAGCACAGATACGCAGTATTTT | CASSNLRGTSTDTQYF
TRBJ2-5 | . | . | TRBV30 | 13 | TGTGCCTGGAGCGGGGGCCCACAAGAGACCCAGTACTTC | CAWSGGPQETQYF
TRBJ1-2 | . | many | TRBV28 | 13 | TGTGCCAGCAGTTTAGTGGGGGCGGGTGGCTACACCTTC | CASSLVGAGGYTF
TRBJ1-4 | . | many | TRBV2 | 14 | TGTGCCAGCAGTGAAGTGGCGACCCCTGAAAAACTGTTTTTT | CASSEVATPEKLFF
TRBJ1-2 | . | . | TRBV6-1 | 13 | TGTGCCACTCAAGCAGGGTGGAACTATGGCTACACCTTC | CATQAGWNYGYTF
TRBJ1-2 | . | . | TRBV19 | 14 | TGTGCCAGTAGTGCCGCCATCGGCGGCTATGGCTACACCTTC | CASSAAIGGYGYTF
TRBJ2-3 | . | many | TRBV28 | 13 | TGTGCCACCGTGAGGGATAGCACAGATACGCAGTATTTT | CATVRDSTDTQYF
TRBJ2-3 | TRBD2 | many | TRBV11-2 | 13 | TGTGCCAGCAGTAGCGGGAGCACAGATACGCAGTATTTT | CASSSGSTDTQYF
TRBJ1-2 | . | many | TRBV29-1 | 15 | TGCAGCGTTGAAGACCAAGCCCGCACGGTCTATGGCTACACCTTC | CSVEDQARTVYGYTF
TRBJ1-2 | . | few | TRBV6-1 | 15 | TGTGCCAGCACTCAAAGGGACCGAGCTAACTATGGCTACACCTTC | CASTQRDRANYGYTF
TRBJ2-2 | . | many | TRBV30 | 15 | TGTGCCTGGGTTGACAGGTTCGCGAACACCGGGGAGCTGTTTTTT | CAWVDRFANTGELFF
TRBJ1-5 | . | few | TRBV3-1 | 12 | TGTGCCAGCAGCCAAATCGGACAGCCCCAGCATTTT | CASSQIGQPQHF
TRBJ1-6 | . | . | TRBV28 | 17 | TGTGCCAGCAGTTTATCGTACTCAGGGATGTCTAATTCACCCCTCCACTTT | CASSLSYSGMSNSPLHF
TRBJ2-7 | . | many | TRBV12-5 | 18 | TGTGCTAGTGGTTCCCCCTTACCCCCGGGCCCAAGGAGAGACGAGCAGTACTTC | CASGSPLPPGPRRDEQYF
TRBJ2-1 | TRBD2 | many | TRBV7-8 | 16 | TGTGCCAGCAGCTCTACCTTTAATAGCGGGAGCAATGAGCAGTTCTTC | CASSSTFNSGSNEQFF